This paragraph covers one T cell receptor beta chain sequence. Its cognate antigen is unknown. The sample comes from a study of cytomegalovirus exposure and HLA in healthy donors. Looking at the study overall: From about 179 million T cells, an earlier analysis saw roughly 100 million unique TCR beta sequences. Regarding the study as a whole: Previous analysis showed most TCR beta V segments were productive about 87% or about 30% of the time. Exclusion as indistinguishable affected some V segments, including TRBV6-2 and TRBV6-3. The study labeled 164 TCR beta chains cytomegalovirus-associated.

CDR1 ENHRY and CDR2 SYGVKD come from the germline V gene. The CDR3 extends over 13 amino acids. Trimming pared 8 bases from V and 4 bases from J, leaving 14 bases between. In the PCR, 60 Vbeta and 13 Jbeta primers were used. Measured with immunoSEQ multiplex PCR; TCRdb has only the in-frame clones, and not every one. The sample records about 100,000 clones, 65% to 85% being singletons. V and J are TRBV10-3 and TRBJ1-1, with D perhaps TRBD1 (6 bases). This TCR was sampled from a woman aged 55-69 years in good health and CMV-seropositive. The material sequenced was PBMCs. CDR3 amino acids: CAIFGGLGTEAFF. DNA for the CDR3: TGTGCCATCTTCGGGGGGCTTGGCACTGAAGCTTTCTTT.